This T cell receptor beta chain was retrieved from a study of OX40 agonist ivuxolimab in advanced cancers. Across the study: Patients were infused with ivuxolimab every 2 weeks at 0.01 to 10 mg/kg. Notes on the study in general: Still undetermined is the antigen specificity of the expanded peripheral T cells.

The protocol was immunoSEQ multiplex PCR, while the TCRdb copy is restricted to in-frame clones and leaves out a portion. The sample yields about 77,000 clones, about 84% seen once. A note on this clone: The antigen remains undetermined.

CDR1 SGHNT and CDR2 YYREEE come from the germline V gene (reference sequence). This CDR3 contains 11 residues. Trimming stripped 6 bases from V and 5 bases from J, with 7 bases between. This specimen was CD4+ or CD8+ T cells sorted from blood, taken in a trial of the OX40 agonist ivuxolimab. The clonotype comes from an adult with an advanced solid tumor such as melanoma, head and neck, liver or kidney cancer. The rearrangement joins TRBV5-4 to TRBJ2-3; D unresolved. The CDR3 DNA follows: TGTGCCAGCATGTCGATAGATACGCAGTATTTT. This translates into CASMSIDTQYF.